The 5 T cell receptor beta chains below all came from one sample that was sequenced in a study of cytomegalovirus exposure and HLA in healthy donors (dated by TCRdb to about 2017). The library was prepared using the immunoSEQ multiplex PCR assay. A mixture of 60 forward primers for TCR Vbeta segments and 13 reverse primers for TCR Jbeta segments was used in the multiplex PCR. Drawn from immuneACCESS, this table holds only the in-frame rearrangements with V and J called that TCRdb kept. Clones are partly lost; checked studies trace under half to an unresolved V gene and leave the rest unexplained. Here the sample has about 160,000 clones; roughly 80% occur a single time. The ten top clones hold roughly 2.3% of the sample. Sequenced sample: PBMCs. The receptors come from a male donor in good health and CMV-seronegative.

The chain employs TRBV25-1 and TRBJ2-7; TRBD2 matches at 15 bases. The V segment lost 5 bases and the J segment 6 bases; nucleotides outside the gene matches: 11. This CDR3 region has 17 residues. Germline CDR1 MGHDK, CDR2 SYGVNS. In nucleotides, the CDR3 is TGTGCCAGCAGTTTGGGACTAGCGGGAGGAACTGTTAGCGAGCAGTACTTC. Translation: CASSLGLAGGTVSEQYF.

This clone was seen a few times. This chain's CDR3 is CASSLSGGGGTEAFF. CDR3 DNA sequence: TGCGCCAGCAGCTTGTCGGGGGGAGGAGGAACTGAAGCTTTCTTT. V usage is TRBV5-1 and J usage is TRBJ1-1, with D perhaps matching TRBD1 (5 bases). The germline CDR1 and CDR2 sequences are SGHRS and YFSETQ. V was cut by 1 base and J by 5 bases, with 15 bases left in between. This CDR3 is 15 amino acids long.

J is TRBJ1-2 and V is TRBV19; tentative D call: TRBD1 (5 bases). The CDR3 length is 17 residues. Germline V CDR1 and CDR2: LNHDA, SQIVND (reference sequence). V dropped 5 bases and J dropped 4 bases, with 23 bases sitting between them. The CDR3 protein is CASSPPSNAGGGYGYTF. Here the CDR3 DNA reads TGTGCCAGTAGTCCCCCATCGAATGCTGGGGGAGGCTATGGCTACACCTTC.

This chain joins TRBV19 and TRBJ1-2; D gene ambiguous. V gave up 6 bases and J gave up 4 bases, with 12 bases separating them. Germline V lookup: CDR1 LNHDA, CDR2 SQIVND (reference sequence). This CDR3 is built from 13 residues. The CDR3 protein is CASSPGRSYGYTF. In DNA form, the CDR3 reads TGTGCCAGTAGCCCCGGCCGGAGCTATGGCTACACCTTC. Combining the CDR3 with reference TRBV19 and TRBJ1-2 gives the whole variable domain DGGITQSPKYLFRKEGQNVTLSCEQNLNHDAMYWYRQDPGQGLRLIYYSQIVNDFQKGDIAEGYSVSREKKESFPLTVTSAQKNPTAFYLCASSPGRSYGYTFGSGTRLTVV.

The chain employs TRBV5-1 and TRBJ2-7; weak D call: TRBD1 (6 bases). CDR3 length: 13 amino acids. Between the trimmed V and J ends, which lost 5 bases and 2 bases, there was a span of 11 bases. The germline V gene encodes CDR1 SGHRS and CDR2 YFSETQ. For the CDR3, the DNA is TGCGCCAGCAGTCGAAACAGGGCCTACGAGCAGTACTTC. It specifies CASSRNRAYEQYF.